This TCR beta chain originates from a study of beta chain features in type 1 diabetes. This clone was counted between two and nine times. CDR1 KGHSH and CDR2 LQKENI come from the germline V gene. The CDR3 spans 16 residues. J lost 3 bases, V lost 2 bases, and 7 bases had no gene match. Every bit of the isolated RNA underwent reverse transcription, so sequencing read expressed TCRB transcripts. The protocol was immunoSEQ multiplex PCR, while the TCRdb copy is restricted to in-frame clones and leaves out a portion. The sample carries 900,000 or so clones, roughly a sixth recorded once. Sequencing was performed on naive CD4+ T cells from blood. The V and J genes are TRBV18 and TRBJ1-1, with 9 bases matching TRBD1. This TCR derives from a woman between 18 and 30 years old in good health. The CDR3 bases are TGTGCCAGCTCACCATTAACAGGGGGCAAGGACACTGAAGCTTTCTTT. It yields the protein CASSPLTGGKDTEAFF.